These 12 T cell receptor beta chains were all obtained from the same sample, sequenced in a study of long-term antiretroviral therapy in people with HIV. Researchers ran immunoSEQ v3.0 at survey level. The repertoire was sequenced with immunoSEQ multiplex PCR; TCRdb's copy has only in-frame clones and lacks some. The sample lists about 16,000 clones; around 90% were seen once. The sequences come from unsorted PBMCs, collected 2.3 to 2.4 years before starting antiretroviral therapy. The receptor set was obtained from a woman aged 25-40 years with HIV.

This clone was picked up one time. For the CDR3, the DNA is TGCGCCAGCAGCTTGGAGCTTTTATCGGAAAAACTGTTTTTT. This gives the protein CASSLELLSEKLFF. The V gene is TRBV5-1, the J gene TRBJ1-4; D is unresolved. CDR3 size: 14 residues. V lost 0 bases and J 8 bases, leaving 11 bases between the germline ends. CDR1 and CDR2 from the germline V gene are SGHRS and YFSETQ.

V and J are TRBV10-3 and TRBJ1-1; TRBD1 aligns across 9 bases. Germline trimming cut 4 bases from V and 7 bases from J; bases unmatched to any gene: 13. Germline V gene data show CDR1 as ENHRY and CDR2 as SYGVKD. The CDR3 spans 16 residues. CDR3 in amino acids: CAISGQGTGSGGEAFF. In nucleotides, the CDR3 is TGTGCCATCAGTGGGCAGGGGACAGGGTCTGGAGGTGAAGCTTTCTTT.

This chain joins TRBV30 and TRBJ1-3; 7 bases are shared with TRBD1. The CDR3 has 12 amino acids. The trim removed 4 bases at V and 4 bases at J, leaving 1 base unmatched. The germline V gene has CDR1 GTSNPN and CDR2 SVGIG (reference sequence). The CDR3 region has the DNA TGTGCCTGGAAACAGGGGGGAAACACCATATATTTT. It yields the protein CAWKQGGNTIYF.

This clone was detected once. The chain carries TRBV4-3 and TRBJ2-7, with 9 bases identical to TRBD2. V trimming: 0 bases; J trimming: 0 bases; junction bases outside the gene matches: 9. Germline CDR1 is LGHNA and CDR2 is YSLEER. This CDR3 spans 18 amino acids. The CDR3, as DNA: TGCGCCAGCAGCCAAGACCTAAGCGGGGGGTTAAGCTCCTACGAGCAGTACTTC. This translates into CASSQDLSGGLSSYEQYF.

V is TRBV6-1 and J is TRBJ1-2; the D is unclear. V was shortened by 7 bases and J by 3 bases, with 15 bases between the two germline ends. Germline loops: CDR1 MNHNS, CDR2 SASEGT. The CDR3 is 14 amino acids. CDR3 coding DNA: TGTGCCAGCACCCCGGCGCAAAGCCACTATGGCTACACCTTC. Protein sequence: CASTPAQSHYGYTF.

The chain has TRBV5-1 and TRBJ2-5, with D uncertain. Trimming took 5 bases from V and 1 from J, leaving 3 bases between them. Looked up from germline, CDR1 is SGHRS and CDR2 is YFSETQ. This CDR3 region has 11 residues. DNA of the CDR3: TGCGCCAGCAGGGGCCAAGAGACCCAGTACTTC. This gives the protein CASRGQETQYF.

The chain links TRBV4-3 to TRBJ1-6; possible D gene TRBD1, 5 bases. Trimming took 0 bases from V and 1 from J, leaving 13 bases between them. Per germline, CDR1 LGHNA and CDR2 YSLEER. The CDR3 has 18 amino acids. CDR3 bases: TGCGCCAGCAGCCAAGATGGGCGAGGGGAATCCTATAATTCACCCCTCCACTTT. It is translated as CASSQDGRGESYNSPLHF.

J is TRBJ2-3 and V is TRBV30; 8 bases agree with TRBD2. CDR1 GTSNPN and CDR2 SVGIG come from the germline V gene (reference sequence). Trimming at V came to 5 bases and at J to 2 bases, leaving 6 bases not matched to a gene. This CDR3 region has 14 residues. In DNA form, the CDR3 reads TGTGCCTGGGCGATCGGGGGGGCCACAGATACGCAGTATTTT. Protein sequence: CAWAIGGATDTQYF. The entire variable domain, with the rest obtained from reference TRBV30 and TRBJ2-3, is as follows: SQTIHQWPATLVQPVGSPLSLECTVEGTSNPNLYWYRQAAGRGLQLLFYSVGIGQISSEVPQNLSASRPQDRQFILSSKKLLLSDSGFYLCAWAIGGATDTQYFGPGTRLTVL.

The V call is TRBV6-4, the J call TRBJ2-7; 7 bases map to TRBD1. CDR1 and CDR2 (germline): MRHNA, SNTAGT. The CDR3 runs to 15 residues. Trimming took 6 bases from V and 2 from J; bases not matched to a gene: 10. The CDR3 DNA reads TGTGCCAGCAGCCATACAGGGGCCTGGACCTACGAGCAGTACTTC. Amino acid sequence: CASSHTGAWTYEQYF.

V is TRBV6-5 and J is TRBJ2-7; no firm D call. V lost 5 bases and J 3 bases, leaving 5 bases between the germline ends. CDR3 length equals 11 residues. Germline CDR1 and CDR2: MNHEY and SVGAGI. The CDR3 bases are TGTGCCAGCAGTAACGGCTACGAGCAGTACTTC. This codes for CASSNGYEQYF.

The CDR3 loop reads CASSLSGRNTGELFF. The CDR3 DNA is TGTGCCAGCAGCTTATCAGGGCGTAACACCGGGGAGCTGTTTTTT. The V and J genes are TRBV7-2 and TRBJ2-2, with a weak D call TRBD1 (5 bases). Trimming took off 2 bases at V and 2 bases at J, with 9 bases between the two ends. CDR3 length: 15 amino acids. From germline, CDR1 is SGHTA and CDR2 FQGNSA.

The genes are TRBV12-5 and TRBJ2-3; D not certain. The CDR3 runs to 17 residues. V was cut by 5 bases and J by 0 bases, with 18 bases left in between. Germline assignment: CDR1 LGHNT and CDR2 FRNRAP. This CDR3 reads CASGQIPDGRSTDTQYF. CDR3 coding DNA: TGTGCTAGTGGTCAGATCCCTGACGGGCGAAGCACAGATACGCAGTATTTT.